The clone carrying this TCR beta chain was seen more than once but under ten times. Its target is unknown. This may stem from a read error, because a much larger clone lies one nucleotide away. The source material, RNA transcripts, was used to amplify TCR beta CDR3 regions. The HTBI primer set served for first-round RT-PCR of the TCR CDR3. TCRdb processed the multiplex PCR reads anew with MiXCR; each CDR3 protein has one entry. Of hundreds of thousands of distinct CDR3 sequences listed, roughly 14% are singletons. The sample comes from a study of T cells in Graves' hyperthyroidism and ophthalmopathy. Study background: Peripheral blood collection took place at initial diagnosis, before any treatment.

Uncontrolled infection, other autoimmune disease, pregnancy or lactation barred patients from enrollment. Drawn at first hyperthyroidism diagnosis, the blood sample preceded any ophthalmopathy symptoms. General observations from the study: Ophthalmopathy onset followed model prediction by a median around six months.

What was sequenced was blood. The clonotype comes from a woman under 40 with Graves' hyperthyroidism that later progressed to Graves' ophthalmopathy.

Here the CDR3 DNA reads TGTGCCTGGAGTAGTCTAAGCGGATGCAATGAGCAGTTCTTC. Protein: CAWSSLSGCNEQFF. The V gene is TRBV30, the J gene TRBJ2-1; tentative D call: TRBD2 (5 bases). The V end lost 2 bases, the J end lost 6 bases, and 14 bases lay between the germline ends. Germline CDR1 is GTSNPN and CDR2 is SVGIG (reference sequence). The CDR3 sequence is 14 residues long.